This T cell receptor (beta chain) was captured in a study of T cell responses to AZD1222 COVID-19 vaccine. About the study: Doses given second, at about 4 or about 12 weeks, were pooled. Study outcomes and limitations: CD4 TCRs covered the whole spike, strongest at regions 160-218 and 743-854. Most donors were white British, females outnumbered males, and clonal diversity was possibly underestimated. The number of AZD1222 recipients seropositive at baseline was only 5 to 7.

The CDR3 has 15 residues. V lost 1 base and J lost 11, with 20 bases in between. CDR1 LGHDT and CDR2 YNNKEL come from the germline V gene (reference sequence). For this clone: Its target is unknown.

The protocol was immunoSEQ multiplex PCR, while the TCRdb copy is restricted to in-frame clones and leaves out a portion. The sample has fewer than 200,000 clones, approximately 92% seen once. This TCR was sampled from an adult in good health. The input for sequencing was peripheral blood, taken on day 0 of AZD1222 vaccination. The chain uses TRBV3-1 (or the pseudogene TRBV3-2) and TRBJ1-1; D is possibly TRBD1 (5 bases). The DNA of the CDR3 is TGTGCCAGCAGCCAAGCACTTCGGGACTCCATGCGGGCTTTCTTT. It is translated as CASSQALRDSMRAFF.